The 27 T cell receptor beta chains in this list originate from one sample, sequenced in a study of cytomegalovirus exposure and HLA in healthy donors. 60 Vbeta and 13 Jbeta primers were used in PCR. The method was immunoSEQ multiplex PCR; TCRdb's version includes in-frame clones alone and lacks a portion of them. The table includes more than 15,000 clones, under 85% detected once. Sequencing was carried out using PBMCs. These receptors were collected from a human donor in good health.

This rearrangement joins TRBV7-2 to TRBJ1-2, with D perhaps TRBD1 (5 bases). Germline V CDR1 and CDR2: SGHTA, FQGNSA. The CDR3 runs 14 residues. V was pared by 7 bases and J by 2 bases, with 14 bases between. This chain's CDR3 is CASNLGVGNYGYTF. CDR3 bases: TGTGCCAGCAACCTAGGGGTCGGGAACTATGGCTACACCTTC.

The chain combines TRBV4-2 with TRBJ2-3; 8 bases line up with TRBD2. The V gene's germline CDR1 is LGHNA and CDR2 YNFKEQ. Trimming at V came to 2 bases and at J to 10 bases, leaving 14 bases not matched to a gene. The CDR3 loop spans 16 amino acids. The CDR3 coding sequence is TGTGCCAGCAGCCAATTAGGTCGGGGGGGCCAAGGAGCGCAGTATTTT. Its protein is CASSQLGRGGQGAQYF.

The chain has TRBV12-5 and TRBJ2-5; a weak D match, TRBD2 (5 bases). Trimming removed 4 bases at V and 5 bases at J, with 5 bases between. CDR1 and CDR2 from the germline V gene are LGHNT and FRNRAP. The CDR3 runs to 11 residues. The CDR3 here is CASGSGETQYF. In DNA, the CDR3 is TGTGCTAGTGGTTCGGGGGAGACCCAGTACTTC. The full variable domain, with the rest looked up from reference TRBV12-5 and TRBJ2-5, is DARVTQTPRHKVTEMGQEVTMRCQPILGHNTVFWYRQTMMQGLELLAYFRNRAPLDDSGMPKDRFSAEMPDATLATLKIQPSEPRDSAVYFCASGSGETQYFGPGTRLLVL.

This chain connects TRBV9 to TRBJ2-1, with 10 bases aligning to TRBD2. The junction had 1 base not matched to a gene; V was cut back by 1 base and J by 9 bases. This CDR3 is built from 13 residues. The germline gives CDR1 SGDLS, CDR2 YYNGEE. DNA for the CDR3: TGTGCCAGCAGCGTAATAGCGGGAGGTGAGCAGTTCTTC. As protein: CASSVIAGGEQFF.

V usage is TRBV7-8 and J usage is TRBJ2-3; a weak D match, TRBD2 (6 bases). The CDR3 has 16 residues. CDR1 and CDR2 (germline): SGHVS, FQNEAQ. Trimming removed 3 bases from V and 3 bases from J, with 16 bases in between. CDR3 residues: CASSFSRLVGTDTQYF. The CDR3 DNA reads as TGTGCCAGCAGCTTCAGCCGACTAGTGGGGACAGATACGCAGTATTTT.

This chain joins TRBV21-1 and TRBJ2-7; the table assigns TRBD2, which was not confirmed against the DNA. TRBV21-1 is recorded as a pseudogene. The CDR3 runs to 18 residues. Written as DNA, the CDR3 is TGTGCCAGCAGCGGATCTCAAGGCGGGATCCCCAAGACCTACGAGCAGTACTTC. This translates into CASSGSQGGIPKTYEQYF.

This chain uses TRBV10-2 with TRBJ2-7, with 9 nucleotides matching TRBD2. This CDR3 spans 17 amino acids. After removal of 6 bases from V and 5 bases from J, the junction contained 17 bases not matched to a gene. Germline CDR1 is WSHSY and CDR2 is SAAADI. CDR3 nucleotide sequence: TGCGCCAGCAGAGACTCCCGGGGGGCGGGAGGGCCACACGAGCAGTACTTC. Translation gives CASRDSRGAGGPHEQYF.

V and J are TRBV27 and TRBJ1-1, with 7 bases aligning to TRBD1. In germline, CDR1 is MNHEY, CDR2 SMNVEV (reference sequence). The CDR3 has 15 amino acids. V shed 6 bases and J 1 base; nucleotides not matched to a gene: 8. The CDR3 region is CASRKRGQENTEAFF. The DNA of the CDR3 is TGTGCCAGCAGGAAAAGAGGACAGGAGAACACTGAAGCTTTCTTT.

CDR3 DNA sequence: TGCGCCAGCAGCCGATCCGGGACAGCGAACACTGAAGCTTTCTTT. Translation gives CASSRSGTANTEAFF. The J gene is TRBJ1-1, the V gene TRBV5-1, with 7 nucleotides matching TRBD1. The CDR3 contains 15 residues. The V and J ends lost 4 bases and 1 base, in that order; junction bases with no gene match: 7. Germline assignment: CDR1 SGHRS and CDR2 YFSETQ. The variable domain in full, with the rest retrieved from reference TRBV5-1 and TRBJ1-1, is KAGVTQTPRYLIKTRGQQVTLSCSPISGHRSVSWYQQTPGQGLQFLFEYFSETQRNKGNFPGRFSGRQFSNSRSEMNVSTLELGDSALYLCASSRSGTANTEAFFGQGTRLTVV.

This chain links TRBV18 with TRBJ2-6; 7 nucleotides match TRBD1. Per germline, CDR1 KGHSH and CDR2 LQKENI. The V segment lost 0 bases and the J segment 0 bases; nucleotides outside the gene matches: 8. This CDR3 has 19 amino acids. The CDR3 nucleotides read TGTGCCAGCTCACCACCGTTAAGGGGACAGTACTCTGGGGCCAACGTCCTGACTTTC. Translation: CASSPPLRGQYSGANVLTF.

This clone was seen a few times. CDR3 DNA: TGTGCCAGCAGTTTCCGTTCGGCGGTACATAAAAACCCAGATACGCAGTATTTT. Translation gives CASSFRSAVHKNPDTQYF. J is TRBJ2-3 and V is TRBV27; D not certain. Germline lookup yields CDR1 MNHEY and CDR2 SMNVEV (reference sequence). V shed 3 bases and J shed 4 bases, with 23 bases lying between them. The CDR3 has 18 amino acids.

The CDR3: CASSLSTGKETQYF. The CDR3 DNA reads as TGCGCCAGCAGCCTCTCGACAGGGAAGGAGACCCAGTACTTC. The rearrangement links TRBV5-1 to TRBJ2-5, with 7 positions matching TRBD1. Germline-derived CDR1 and CDR2 are SGHRS and YFSETQ. This CDR3 is built from 14 residues. V shed 4 bases, J shed 5 bases, and the junction held 8 bases outside the gene matches.

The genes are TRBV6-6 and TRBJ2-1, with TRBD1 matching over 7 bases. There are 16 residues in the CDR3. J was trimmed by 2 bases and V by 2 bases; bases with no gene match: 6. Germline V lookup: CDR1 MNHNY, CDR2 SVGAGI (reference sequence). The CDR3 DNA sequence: TGTGCCAGCAGTTACGAACCGGGACAGCCCTACAATGAGCAGTTCTTC. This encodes CASSYEPGQPYNEQFF.

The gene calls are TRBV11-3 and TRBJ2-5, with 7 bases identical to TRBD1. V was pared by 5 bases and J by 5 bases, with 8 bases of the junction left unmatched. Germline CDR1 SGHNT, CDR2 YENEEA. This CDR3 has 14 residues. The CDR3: CASSPTGPGETQYF. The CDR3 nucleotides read TGTGCCAGCAGCCCGACAGGGCCCGGGGAGACCCAGTACTTC. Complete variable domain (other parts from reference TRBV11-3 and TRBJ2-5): EAGVVQSPRYKIIEKKQPVAFWCNPISGHNTLYWYLQNLGQGPELLIRYENEEAVDDSQLPKDRFSAERLKGVDSTLKIQPAELGDSAVYLCASSPTGPGETQYFGPGTRLLVL.

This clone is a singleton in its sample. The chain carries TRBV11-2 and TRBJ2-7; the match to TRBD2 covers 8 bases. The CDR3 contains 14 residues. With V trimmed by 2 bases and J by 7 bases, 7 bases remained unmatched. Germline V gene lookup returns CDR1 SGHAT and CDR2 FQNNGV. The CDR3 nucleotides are TGTGCCAGCAGCTTAACGACTAGCGTGAGGGAGCAGTACTTC. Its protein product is CASSLTTSVREQYF. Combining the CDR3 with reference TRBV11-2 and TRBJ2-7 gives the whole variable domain EAGVAQSPRYKIIEKRQSVAFWCNPISGHATLYWYQQILGQGPKLLIQFQNNGVVDDSQLPKDRFSAERLKGVDSTLKIQPAKLEDSAVYLCASSLTTSVREQYFGPGTRLTVT.

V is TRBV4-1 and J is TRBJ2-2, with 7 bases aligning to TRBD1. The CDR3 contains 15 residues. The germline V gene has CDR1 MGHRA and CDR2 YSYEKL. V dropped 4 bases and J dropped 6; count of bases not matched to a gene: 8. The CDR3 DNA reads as TGCGCCAGCAGCCTCAAGTGGGACAGTGCCGGGGAGCTGTTTTTT. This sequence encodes CASSLKWDSAGELFF.

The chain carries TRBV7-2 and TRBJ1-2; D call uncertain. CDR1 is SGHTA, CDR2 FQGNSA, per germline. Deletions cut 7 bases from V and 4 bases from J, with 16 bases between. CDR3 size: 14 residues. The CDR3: CASTQSDTLYGYTF. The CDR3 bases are TGTGCCAGCACCCAAAGTGACACCCTCTATGGCTACACCTTC. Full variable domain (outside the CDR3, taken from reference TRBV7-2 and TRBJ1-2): GAGVSQSPSNKVTEKGKDVELRCDPISGHTALYWYRQSLGQGLEFLIYFQGNSAPDKSGLPSDRFSAERTGGSVSTLTIQRTQQEDSAVYLCASTQSDTLYGYTFGSGTRLTVV.

CDR3 coding DNA: TGCAGCGTTGAAACAGTCGATGAGCAGTTCTTC. This encodes CSVETVDEQFF. The rearrangement links TRBV29-1 to TRBJ2-1; D is undetermined. CDR1 is SQVTM and CDR2 is ANQGSEA in the germline V gene. The CDR3 runs to 11 residues. Trimming left V 2 bases short and J 8 bases short, with 7 bases between.

DNA of the CDR3: TGCGCCAGCAGCCAAGATACGCTTGTGTTGAGGACTGGAAACACCATATATTTT. This translates into CASSQDTLVLRTGNTIYF. The rearrangement uses TRBV4-1 and TRBJ1-3; the D is unclear. From germline, CDR1 is MGHRA and CDR2 YSYEKL. The CDR3 loop spans 18 amino acids. V lost 0 bases to trimming and J lost 2 bases, with 17 bases between them.

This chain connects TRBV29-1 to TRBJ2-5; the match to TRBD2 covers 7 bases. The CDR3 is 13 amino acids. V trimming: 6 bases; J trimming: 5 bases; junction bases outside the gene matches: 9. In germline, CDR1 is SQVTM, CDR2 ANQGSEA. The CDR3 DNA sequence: TGCAGCGTGACCTTACTAGCGAGGGAGACCCAGTACTTC. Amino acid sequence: CSVTLLARETQYF.

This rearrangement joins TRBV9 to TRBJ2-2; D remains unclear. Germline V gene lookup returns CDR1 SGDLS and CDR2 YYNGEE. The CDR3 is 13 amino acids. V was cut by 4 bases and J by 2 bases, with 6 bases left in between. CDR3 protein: CASSNFNTGELFF. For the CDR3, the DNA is TGTGCCAGCAGCAACTTTAACACCGGGGAGCTGTTTTTT.

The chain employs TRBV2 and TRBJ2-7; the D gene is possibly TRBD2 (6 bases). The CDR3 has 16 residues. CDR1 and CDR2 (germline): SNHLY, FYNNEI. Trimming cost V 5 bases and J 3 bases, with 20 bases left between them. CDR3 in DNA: TGTGCCAGCAGTTATTTGCAGGGAAAGGGAGGCTACGAGCAGTACTTC. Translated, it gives CASSYLQGKGGYEQYF.

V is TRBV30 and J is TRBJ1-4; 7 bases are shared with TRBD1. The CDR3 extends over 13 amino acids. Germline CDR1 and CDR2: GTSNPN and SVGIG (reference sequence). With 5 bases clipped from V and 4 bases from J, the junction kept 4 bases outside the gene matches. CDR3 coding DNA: TGTGCCTGGGCCGGGACAGTTAATGAAAAACTGTTTTTT. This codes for CAWAGTVNEKLFF.

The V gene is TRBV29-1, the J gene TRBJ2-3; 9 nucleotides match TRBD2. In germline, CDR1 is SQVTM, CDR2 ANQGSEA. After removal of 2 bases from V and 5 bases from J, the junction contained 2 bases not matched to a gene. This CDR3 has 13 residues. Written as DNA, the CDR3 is TGCAGCGTTGAACGGCGGGGGGGAGATACGCAGTATTTT. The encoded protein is CSVERRGGDTQYF.

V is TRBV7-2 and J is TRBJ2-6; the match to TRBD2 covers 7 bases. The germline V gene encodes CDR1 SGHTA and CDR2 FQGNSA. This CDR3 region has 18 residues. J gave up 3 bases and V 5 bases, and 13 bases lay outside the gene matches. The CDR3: CASSRVPSWGGGANVLTF. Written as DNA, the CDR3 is TGTGCCAGCAGCAGAGTGCCTTCTTGGGGGGGTGGGGCCAACGTCCTGACTTTC.

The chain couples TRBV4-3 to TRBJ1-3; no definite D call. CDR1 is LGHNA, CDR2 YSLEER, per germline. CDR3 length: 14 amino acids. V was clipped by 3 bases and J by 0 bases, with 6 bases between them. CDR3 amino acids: CASSHTSSGNTIYF. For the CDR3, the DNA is TGCGCCAGCAGCCACACAAGCTCTGGAAACACCATATATTTT.

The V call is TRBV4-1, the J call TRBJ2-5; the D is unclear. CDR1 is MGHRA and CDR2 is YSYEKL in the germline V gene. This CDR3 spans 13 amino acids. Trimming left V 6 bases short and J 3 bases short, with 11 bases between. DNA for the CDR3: TGCGCCAGCAGTAGTCTGAGTAAAGAGACCCAGTACTTC. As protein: CASSSLSKETQYF.